This T cell receptor beta chain was retrieved from a study of blood T cell repertoires in COVID-19. Study background: Italy, Spain and the United States were the sources of the convalescent and acute COVID-19 samples. In each case, the material was cDNA or gDNA derived from T cells, B-cell-depleted T cells, or PBMCs.

The repertoire was sequenced with immunoSEQ multiplex PCR; TCRdb's copy has only in-frame clones and lacks some. The table has about 250,000 clones, 65% to 90% seen once. The CDR3 sequence is 14 residues long. Germline V CDR1 and CDR2: SGHNT, YENEEA. V gave up 1 base and J gave up 1 base, with 4 bases separating them. This rearrangement joins TRBV11-3 to TRBJ2-2, with D unclear. The clonotype comes from a woman aged 80 or over with active or convalescent COVID-19. What was sequenced was peripheral blood. The CDR3 DNA follows: TGTGCCAGCAGCTTAGCAGGGAACACCGGGGAGCTGTTTTTT. As protein: CASSLAGNTGELFF. Combining the CDR3 with reference TRBV11-3 and TRBJ2-2 gives the whole variable domain EAGVVQSPRYKIIEKKQPVAFWCNPISGHNTLYWYLQNLGQGPELLIRYENEEAVDDSQLPKDRFSAERLKGVDSTLKIQPAELGDSAVYLCASSLAGNTGELFFGEGSRLTVL.